These T cell receptor beta chains were read from a single sample in a study of response to subunit inactivated influenza vaccine. One entry per CDR3 protein, called by TCRdb with MiXCR from the RT-PCR reads. The sample has hundreds of thousands of distinct CDR3 sequences, about 15% seen once. The sample consisted of PBMCs from blood, taken about 14 days before vaccination. Receptors were obtained from a man in his forties or fifties who received an inactivated influenza vaccine. CDR3s include the opening cysteine and the closing phenylalanine or tryptophan. The order of the fields is D gene, V gene, clone size, J gene, CDR3 length, CDR3 protein, CDR3 DNA. The D gene is left open where the match is weak. The listing skips clone size in some rows; elsewhere it reads once, few, many or a size class.

D gene: -; V gene: TRBV29-1; clone size: -; J gene: TRBJ1-1; CDR3 length: 13; CDR3 protein: CSVEYGLNTEAFF; CDR3 DNA: TGCAGCGTTGAATACGGCTTGAACACTGAAGCTTTCTTT
D gene: -; V gene: TRBV5-1; clone size: -; J gene: TRBJ2-3; CDR3 length: 14; CDR3 protein: CASSQAVPGDTQYF; CDR3 DNA: TGCGCCAGCAGCCAGGCCGTTCCGGGAGATACGCAGTATTTT
D gene: -; V gene: TRBV10-3; clone size: few; J gene: TRBJ1-1; CDR3 length: 13; CDR3 protein: CAISLGGNTEAFF; CDR3 DNA: TGTGCCATCAGTCTCGGGGGGAACACTGAAGCTTTCTTT
D gene: TRBD2; V gene: TRBV27; clone size: -; J gene: TRBJ2-2; CDR3 length: 17; CDR3 protein: CASSLDLAGTNTGELFF; CDR3 DNA: TGTGCCAGCAGTTTAGACCTAGCGGGGACGAACACCGGGGAGCTGTTTTTT
D gene: -; V gene: TRBV11-2; clone size: -; J gene: TRBJ2-5; CDR3 length: 15; CDR3 protein: CASSQEGRGIRSQYF; CDR3 DNA: TGTGCCAGCAGCCAAGAGGGACGCGGGATAAGGAGCCAGTACTTC
D gene: -; V gene: TRBV28; clone size: few; J gene: TRBJ2-3; CDR3 length: 16; CDR3 protein: CASSLSTEASTDTQYF; CDR3 DNA: TGTGCCAGCAGTCTCTCTACCGAAGCTAGCACAGATACGCAGTATTTT
D gene: -; V gene: TRBV4-2; clone size: few; J gene: TRBJ2-1; CDR3 length: 15; CDR3 protein: CASSPPMASRNEQFF; CDR3 DNA: TGTGCCAGCAGCCCGCCTATGGCATCTCGCAATGAGCAGTTCTTC
D gene: -; V gene: TRBV27; clone size: -; J gene: TRBJ1-2; CDR3 length: 17; CDR3 protein: CATGAGVSATRPYGYTF; CDR3 DNA: TGTGCCACCGGAGCAGGTGTCTCAGCGACCCGACCCTATGGCTACACCTTC
D gene: TRBD1; V gene: TRBV12-3/TRBV12-4; clone size: many; J gene: TRBJ1-4; CDR3 length: 14; CDR3 protein: CASSKTGGGEKLFF; CDR3 DNA: TGTGCCAGCAGCAAAACAGGGGGTGGAGAAAAACTGTTTTTT
D gene: TRBD1; V gene: TRBV7-9; clone size: many; J gene: TRBJ2-2; CDR3 length: 16; CDR3 protein: CASSPRTGQNTGELFF; CDR3 DNA: TGTGCCAGCAGTCCAAGGACAGGACAGAACACCGGGGAGCTGTTTTTT
D gene: TRBD2; V gene: TRBV10-3; clone size: -; J gene: TRBJ2-3; CDR3 length: 17; CDR3 protein: CAISDLAGGLQADTQYF; CDR3 DNA: TGTGCCATCAGTGATCTAGCGGGGGGGCTACAGGCAGATACGCAGTATTTT
D gene: -; V gene: TRBV6-6; clone size: many; J gene: TRBJ2-1; CDR3 length: 13; CDR3 protein: CASSSGSKGDQFF; CDR3 DNA: TGTGCCAGCAGTTCGGGTAGCAAGGGGGACCAGTTCTTC
D gene: -; V gene: TRBV3-1; clone size: -; J gene: TRBJ2-1; CDR3 length: 13; CDR3 protein: CASSQDEGDEQFF; CDR3 DNA: TGTGCCAGCAGCCAAGATGAGGGGGATGAGCAGTTCTTC
D gene: TRBD1; V gene: TRBV18; clone size: few; J gene: TRBJ2-7; CDR3 length: 13; CDR3 protein: CATRDRVSYEQYF; CDR3 DNA: TGTGCCACCAGAGACAGGGTAAGCTACGAGCAGTACTTC
D gene: -; V gene: TRBV9; clone size: -; J gene: TRBJ1-5; CDR3 length: 15; CDR3 protein: CASSAGGGSNQPQHF; CDR3 DNA: TGTGCCAGCAGCGCGGGGGGGGGGAGCAATCAGCCCCAGCATTTT
D gene: TRBD1; V gene: TRBV20-1; clone size: -; J gene: TRBJ2-7; CDR3 length: 14; CDR3 protein: CSAKAGDRGYEQYF; CDR3 DNA: TGCAGTGCCAAGGCGGGGGACAGGGGGTACGAGCAGTACTTC
D gene: TRBD1; V gene: TRBV7-2; clone size: -; J gene: TRBJ1-2; CDR3 length: 15; CDR3 protein: CASSLAHGTGYGYTF; CDR3 DNA: TGTGCCAGCAGCTTAGCGCACGGGACAGGCTATGGCTACACCTTC
D gene: -; V gene: TRBV7-2; clone size: -; J gene: TRBJ2-7; CDR3 length: 14; CDR3 protein: CASSLVAAAYEQYF; CDR3 DNA: TGTGCCAGCAGCTTAGTGGCAGCGGCCTACGAGCAGTACTTC
D gene: TRBD1; V gene: TRBV2; clone size: few; J gene: TRBJ2-5; CDR3 length: 16; CDR3 protein: CASRPLDRGPGETQYF; CDR3 DNA: TGTGCCAGCAGGCCCCTCGACAGGGGGCCGGGAGAGACCCAGTACTTC
D gene: -; V gene: TRBV5-1; clone size: -; J gene: TRBJ1-1; CDR3 length: 14; CDR3 protein: CASSSASPGTEAFF; CDR3 DNA: TGCGCCAGCAGCTCCGCAAGTCCTGGCACTGAAGCTTTCTTT
D gene: -; V gene: TRBV29-1; clone size: -; J gene: TRBJ2-7; CDR3 length: 12; CDR3 protein: CSVVQGAYEQYF; CDR3 DNA: TGCAGCGTTGTGCAGGGTGCCTACGAGCAGTACTTC
D gene: TRBD1; V gene: TRBV12-3/TRBV12-4; clone size: -; J gene: TRBJ1-4; CDR3 length: 15; CDR3 protein: CASSGTVATNEKLFF; CDR3 DNA: TGTGCCAGCAGTGGGACAGTAGCAACTAATGAAAAACTGTTTTTT
D gene: -; V gene: TRBV5-1; clone size: many; J gene: TRBJ1-3; CDR3 length: 14; CDR3 protein: CASSLVGSGNTIYF; CDR3 DNA: TGTGCCAGCAGCTTAGTGGGCTCTGGAAACACCATATATTTT
D gene: -; V gene: TRBV6-6; clone size: -; J gene: TRBJ2-1; CDR3 length: 13; CDR3 protein: CASSYRLVDEQFF; CDR3 DNA: TGTGCCAGCAGTTATCGACTAGTTGATGAGCAGTTCTTC
D gene: TRBD1; V gene: TRBV28; clone size: few; J gene: TRBJ2-3; CDR3 length: 16; CDR3 protein: CASSPSGTGELDTQYF; CDR3 DNA: TGTGCCAGCAGCCCATCTGGGACAGGGGAGTTAGATACGCAGTATTTT
D gene: -; V gene: TRBV30; clone size: few; J gene: TRBJ2-2; CDR3 length: 15; CDR3 protein: CAWKVGGRPTGELFF; CDR3 DNA: TGTGCCTGGAAGGTGGGGGGGCGCCCCACCGGGGAGCTGTTTTTT
D gene: -; V gene: TRBV20-1; clone size: few; J gene: TRBJ2-7; CDR3 length: 14; CDR3 protein: CSARDSVADTKQYF; CDR3 DNA: TGCAGTGCTAGAGATTCCGTTGCGGACACAAAGCAGTACTTC